This T cell receptor beta chain emerged from a study of shared clonotypes between healthy human individuals. Study results and caveats: In general, naive subsets displayed greater estimated richness than memory subsets did. Around 5% of naive CD4 clonotypes were shared across four donors.

Naivety among CD8 cells was defined by CD45RO negativity and positive CCR7 selection, thereby excluding terminally differentiated effector memory CD45RA+ cells. V dropped 0 bases and J dropped 9; count of bases not matched to a gene: 6. This CDR3 is built from 15 residues. The germline gives CDR1 SGDLS, CDR2 YYNGEE. The protocol was immunoSEQ multiplex PCR, while the TCRdb copy is restricted to in-frame clones and leaves out a portion. The sample yields millions of clones, about 92% seen once. As to this clone: The antigen is undetermined.

This chain connects TRBV9 to TRBJ2-1; 10 nucleotides agree with TRBD2. Material for sequencing was naive CD8+ T cells from PBMCs. This clonotype was sampled from a man younger than 35 in good health. Some clones in this sample may be carry-over from other donors' samples. The CDR3 nucleotides read TGTGCCAGCAGCGTAGGGCTAGCGGGAGACGGTGAGCAGTTCTTC. Protein: CASSVGLAGDGEQFF.